The 11 T cell receptor beta chains below were found in one sample sequenced in a study of T cell responses to AZD1222 COVID-19 vaccine. TCRdb keeps only in-frame clones here, not all; method: immunoSEQ multiplex PCR. The data contain roughly 180,000 clones, 85% to 95% of them seen just once; the ten biggest clones take up around 0.97%. The input for sequencing was peripheral blood, taken 28 days after the second dose of the MenACWY control vaccine. The receptors here all came from an adult who received the MenACWY meningococcal vaccine as a control.

This clone was counted a single time. The chain uses TRBV7-9 and TRBJ1-3, with TRBD1 identical over 10 bases. The junction had 9 bases not matched to a gene; V was cut back by 7 bases and J by 3 bases. This CDR3 comprises 16 residues. Germline V gives CDR1 SEHNR, CDR2 FQNEAQ (reference sequence). This chain's CDR3 is CASNEAGTGVGNTIYF. CDR3 sequence (DNA): TGTGCCAGCAACGAAGCCGGGACAGGGGTTGGAAACACCATATATTTT.

The rearrangement uses TRBV30 and TRBJ1-5; maybe TRBD1 (6 bases). Germline loops: CDR1 GTSNPN, CDR2 SVGIG (reference sequence). V was pared by 1 base and J by 6 bases, with 16 bases between. The CDR3 has 15 residues. As DNA, the CDR3 is TGTGCCTGGAGTGGGGGTACCAGGGGAGGTCAGCCCCAGCATTTT. This codes for CAWSGGTRGGQPQHF.

The rearrangement links TRBV18 to TRBJ1-1, with 7 bases lining up with TRBD1. CDR1 is KGHSH and CDR2 is LQKENI in the germline V gene. V shed 4 bases and J 10 bases; nucleotides not matched to a gene: 15. This CDR3 contains 15 residues. CDR3: CASSLSGTGVLLAFF. CDR3 coding DNA: TGTGCCAGCTCACTTTCAGGAACAGGGGTTTTACTAGCTTTCTTT. The full variable domain, in which reference TRBV18 and TRBJ1-1 provide the parts outside the CDR3, is NAGVMQNPRHLVRRRGQEARLRCSPMKGHSHVYWYRQLPEEGLKFMVYLQKENIIDESGMPKERFSAEFPKEGPSILRIQQVVRGDSAAYFCASSLSGTGVLLAFFGQGTRLTVV.

The chain employs TRBV2 and TRBJ2-1; D may be TRBD1 (6 bases). CDR1 and CDR2 (germline): SNHLY, FYNNEI. The CDR3 extends over 16 amino acids. Trimming removed 4 bases at V and 0 bases at J, with 13 bases between. CDR3 sequence (DNA): TGTGCCAGCAGTGTCCCGGACAGAGACTCCTACAATGAGCAGTTCTTC. It is translated as CASSVPDRDSYNEQFF.

The chain is built from TRBV2 and TRBJ1-5; D not certain. Per the germline V gene, CDR1 is SNHLY and CDR2 is FYNNEI. This CDR3 has 14 residues. V gave up 3 bases and J gave up 0 bases, with 6 bases separating them. As DNA, the CDR3 is TGTGCCAGCAGTGAGACGGCTAGCAATCAGCCCCAGCATTTT. It translates to CASSETASNQPQHF. The variable domain in full, completed from reference TRBV2 and TRBJ1-5, reads EPEVTQTPSHQVTQMGQEVILRCVPISNHLYFYWYRQILGQKVEFLVSFYNNEISEKSEIFDDQFSVERPDGSNFTLKIRSTKLEDSAMYFCASSETASNQPQHFGDGTRLSIL.

This chain links TRBV9 with TRBJ1-4, with 8 bases that match TRBD1. V dropped 0 bases and J dropped 8; count of bases not matched to a gene: 6. CDR3 size: 15 residues. Germline assignment: CDR1 SGDLS and CDR2 YYNGEE. The CDR3 DNA follows: TGTGCCAGCAGCGTAGGGGGCAGGGGGCAGGAAAAACTGTTTTTT. This encodes CASSVGGRGQEKLFF. Using reference TRBV9 and TRBJ1-4 for the parts outside the CDR3, the full variable domain is DSGVTQTPKHLITATGQRVTLRCSPRSGDLSVYWYQQSLDQGLQFLIQYYNGEERAKGNILERFSAQQFPDLHSELNLSSLELGDSALYFCASSVGGRGQEKLFFGSGTQLSVL.

V is TRBV5-5 and J is TRBJ1-2, with D unresolved. The CDR3 runs to 14 residues. CDR1 and CDR2 from the germline V gene are SGHKS and YYEKEE (reference sequence). The germline V and J ends were trimmed by 6 bases and 1 base, with 13 bases remaining between them. For the CDR3, the DNA is TGTGCCAGCAAAATCGACACTGATAACTATGGCTACACCTTC. Its protein product is CASKIDTDNYGYTF.

The V and J genes are TRBV18 and TRBJ1-4, with D uncertain. CDR1 is KGHSH, CDR2 LQKENI, per germline. V shed 5 bases and J shed 0 bases, with 4 bases lying between them. The CDR3 consists of 13 residues. CDR3 coding DNA: TGTGCCAGCTCAGCCTCAACTAATGAAAAACTGTTTTTT. Translated, it gives CASSASTNEKLFF.

CDR3 protein: CASSPGQATGELFF. The CDR3 nucleotides are TGCGCCAGCAGCCCTGGACAGGCCACCGGGGAGCTGTTTTTT. The chain joins TRBV5-1 to TRBJ2-2; 7 bases fit TRBD1. Germline values: CDR1 SGHRS, CDR2 YFSETQ. V shed 4 bases and J 4 bases; nucleotides not matched to a gene: 4. This CDR3 is built from 14 residues.

V and J are TRBV3-1 (or the pseudogene TRBV3-2) and TRBJ2-7, with 8 bases identical to TRBD1. Germline V gene lookup returns CDR1 LGHDT and CDR2 YNNKEL (reference sequence). Germline trimming cut 4 bases from V and 1 base from J; bases unmatched to any gene: 9. This CDR3 contains 16 residues. CDR3 protein: CASSPGRWTGSYEQYF. In nucleotides, the CDR3 is TGTGCCAGCAGCCCCGGGCGTTGGACAGGGTCCTACGAGCAGTACTTC.

The rearrangement uses TRBV19 and TRBJ1-1; D uncertain. In germline, CDR1 is LNHDA, CDR2 SQIVND (reference sequence). V lost 5 bases, J lost 1 base, and 8 bases lay in between. This CDR3 has 13 amino acids. The CDR3 bases are TGTGCCAGTAGTTTCCAGTGGAACACTGAAGCTTTCTTT. Protein product: CASSFQWNTEAFF.